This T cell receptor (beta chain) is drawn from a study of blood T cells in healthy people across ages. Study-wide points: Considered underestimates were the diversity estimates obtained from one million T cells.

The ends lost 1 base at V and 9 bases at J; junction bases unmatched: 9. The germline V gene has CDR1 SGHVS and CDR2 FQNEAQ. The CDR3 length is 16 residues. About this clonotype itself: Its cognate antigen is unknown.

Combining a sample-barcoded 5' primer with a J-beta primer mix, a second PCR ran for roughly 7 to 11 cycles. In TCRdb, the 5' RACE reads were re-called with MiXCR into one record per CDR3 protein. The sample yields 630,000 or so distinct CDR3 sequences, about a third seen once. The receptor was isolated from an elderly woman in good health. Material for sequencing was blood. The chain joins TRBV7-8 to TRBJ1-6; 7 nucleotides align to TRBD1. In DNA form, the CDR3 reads TGTGCCAGCAGCTTAGGTGAGGGGGCGCCGCCTTCACCCCTCCACTTT. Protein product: CASSLGEGAPPSPLHF.